These T cell receptor beta chains were read from a single sample in a study of cytomegalovirus exposure and HLA in healthy donors. TCRdb keeps only in-frame clones here, not all; method: immunoSEQ multiplex PCR. The sample includes 150,000 or so clones. The sequenced sample consisted of PBMCs. The receptors originated from a woman in her thirties or forties in good health and CMV-seropositive. CDR3s include the opening cysteine and the closing phenylalanine or tryptophan. D genes are given only for firm matches.

cdr3_aa,cdr3_nt,d_call,v_call,j_call
CASSVQGYQETQYF,TGTGCCAGCAGCGTACAGGGGTATCAAGAGACCCAGTACTTC,NA,TRBV9,TRBJ2-5
CSALYYEQYF,TGCAGTGCCCTTTATTACGAGCAGTACTTC,NA,TRBV20-1,TRBJ2-7
CASTTYRESLNYGYTF,TGTGCCAGTACCACCTACAGGGAGTCCCTTAACTATGGCTACACCTTC,NA,TRBV19,TRBJ1-2
CASSLRQGSAEAFF,TGTGCCAGCAGTTTAAGACAGGGTTCTGCTGAAGCTTTCTTT,TRBD1,TRBV27,TRBJ1-1
CASSISAGVQGYTF,TGTGCCAGTAGTATATCAGCAGGCGTTCAAGGCTACACCTTC,NA,TRBV19,TRBJ1-2
CASSGLAGGPGAKNIQYF,TGTGCCAGCAGTGGACTAGCGGGAGGGCCGGGTGCCAAAAACATTCAGTACTTC,TRBD2,TRBV6-1,TRBJ2-4
CASSLISPDSPIYEQYF,TGTGCCAGCAGCTTAATTAGCCCGGACAGCCCGATCTACGAGCAGTACTTC,NA,TRBV7-3,TRBJ2-7
CASSLTGTSSYNEQFF,TGTGCCAGCAGCTTAACCGGGACTAGCTCCTACAATGAGCAGTTCTTC,TRBD2,TRBV7-8,TRBJ2-1
CASSLSGVGNEQFF,TGTGCCAGCAGCTTATCAGGGGTCGGGAATGAGCAGTTCTTC,NA,TRBV11-2,TRBJ2-1
CASSELAGAPLRYEQYF,TGTGCCAGCAGTGAACTAGCGGGAGCCCCCCTTAGATACGAGCAGTACTTC,TRBD2,TRBV28,TRBJ2-7
CASSLADFSGNTIYF,TGTGCCAGCAGCTTAGCGGACTTCTCTGGAAACACCATATATTTT,NA,TRBV7-2,TRBJ1-3
CASSPRLAARSYEQYF,TGTGCCAGCAGCCCCCGACTAGCTGCTCGCTCCTACGAGCAGTACTTC,TRBD2,TRBV11-2,TRBJ2-7
CASSTSRDRVAGYTF,TGTGCCAGCAGTACGTCCCGGGACAGGGTCGCCGGCTACACCTTC,TRBD1,TRBV6-6,TRBJ1-2
CASSFPGVADTQYF,TGTGCCAGCAGCTTCCCGGGGGTAGCAGATACGCAGTATTTT,NA,TRBV5-4,TRBJ2-3
CASSLVAGGGYNEQFF,TGTGCCAGCAGCTTAGTAGCGGGAGGGGGATACAATGAGCAGTTCTTC,TRBD2,TRBV11-3,TRBJ2-1
CASSLRLAGNTDTQYF,TGTGCCAGCAGCTTACGGCTAGCGGGGAACACAGATACGCAGTATTTT,TRBD2,TRBV7-9,TRBJ2-3
CASSLVRGYTEAFF,TGTGCCAGCAGCTTAGTCAGGGGGTACACTGAAGCTTTCTTT,TRBD1,TRBV11-2,TRBJ1-1
CASSYPEKFYEQYF,TGTGCCAGCAGTTACCCGGAGAAATTCTACGAGCAGTACTTC,NA,TRBV6-6,TRBJ2-7
CASSLRQGVYEQYF,TGTGCCAGCAGCCTCCGACAGGGGGTCTACGAGCAGTACTTC,TRBD1,TRBV5-8,TRBJ2-7
CASSPGRGNTEAFF,TGCGCCAGCAGCCCGGGTCGAGGGAACACTGAAGCTTTCTTT,NA,TRBV5-1,TRBJ1-1
CASSHRPDRNTEAFF,TGCGCCAGCAGCCATCGGCCGGACAGGAACACTGAAGCTTTCTTT,NA,TRBV4-1,TRBJ1-1
CATSSPGGNTGELFF,TGTGCCACCAGCTCACCGGGAGGGAACACCGGGGAGCTGTTTTTT,TRBD2,TRBV15,TRBJ2-2
CASGTIAPPMGTQYF,TGTGCTAGTGGTACCATAGCTCCCCCGATGGGTACGCAGTATTTT,NA,TRBV12-5,TRBJ2-3
CASSLAGDGTEAFF,TGCGCCAGCAGCTTGGCCGGGGATGGGACTGAAGCTTTCTTT,NA,TRBV5-1,TRBJ1-1
CASSQYGASGYTDTQYF,TGCGCCAGCAGCCAATACGGGGCTAGCGGGTACACAGATACGCAGTATTTT,TRBD2,TRBV4-3,TRBJ2-3
CASSFPGTGGDQGYTF,TGTGCCAGCAGCTTTCCAGGGACAGGGGGCGATCAGGGCTACACCTTC,TRBD1,TRBV7-9,TRBJ1-2
CACRQGSVTGELFF,TGTGCCTGTCGACAGGGTTCGGTCACCGGGGAGCTGTTTTTT,TRBD1,TRBV30,TRBJ2-2
CASSPDTPSVKQYF,TGTGCCAGCAGTCCCGACACCCCCTCCGTAAAGCAGTACTTC,NA,TRBV27,TRBJ2-5
CSVGVLAGELFF,TGCAGCGTTGGAGTTTTGGCCGGGGAGCTGTTTTTT,NA,TRBV29-1,TRBJ2-2
CASSFRGSSYEQYF,TGTGCCAGCAGTTTCCGCGGCAGCTCCTACGAGCAGTACTTC,NA,TRBV6-5,TRBJ2-7
CASSVQGAGNTIYF,TGTGCCAGCAGCGTTCAGGGGGCTGGAAACACCATATATTTT,TRBD1,TRBV9,TRBJ1-3